This TCR beta chain is drawn from a study of regulatory T cells in long-lasting Graves disease. This clonotype appeared many times. Trimming took 8 bases from V and 1 from J, leaving 11 bases between them. This CDR3 contains 13 residues. Looked up from germline, CDR1 is MDHEN and CDR2 is SYDVKM. Noted time point: newly diagnosed GD, antithyroid drugs for less than 3 months. The authors made the TCR library using RNA they extracted from PBMCs. Assembly of TCR beta libraries relied on iRepertoire HTBI primers together with Arm-PCR of CDR3 regions. TCRdb analysed the multiplex PCR reads with MiXCR anew, one entry per CDR3 protein. In the table there are approximately 460,000 distinct CDR3 sequences, over 15% of which are singletons. This sample was also put to use in a study of T cells in Graves' hyperthyroidism and ophthalmopathy.

This clonotype originated in a woman aged 30 to 39 with Graves disease. The rearrangement joins TRBV28 to TRBJ1-1; D may be TRBD1 (5 bases). Sequencing used peripheral blood mononuclear cells (PBMCs), obtained at new diagnosis, from a patient treated with antithyroid drugs. The CDR3 here is CASGRTSNTEAFF. CDR3 sequence (DNA): TGTGCCAGCGGAAGGACATCGAACACTGAAGCTTTCTTT.